This TCR beta chain was captured in a study of PD-1 blockade in classical Hodgkin lymphoma (dated by TCRdb to about 2020). As for the study more broadly: Nivolumab dosing was 3 mg/kg intravenously every 2 weeks, continuing until either disease progression or unacceptable toxicity. To define a peripheral blood immune signature of response to PD-1 blockade in classical Hodgkin lymphoma, the study combined TCR beta sequencing with CyTOF.

Study-wide findings and limitations: Baseline TCR diversity was reported as lower in newly diagnosed patients than in healthy donors, and lower still in relapsed/refractory patients. Trial patients with a complete response had baseline diversity similar to that of newly diagnosed patients, while partial responders and progressors had significantly lower diversity. The study was limited to a single clinical trial cohort, and causes of repertoire differences, possibly disease activity or prior therapy, remained undefined. Diversity was lower in patients who began nivolumab less than 1 year after ASCT, so these patients were left out of later analyses to avoid confounding by immune reconstitution. CD4+ but not CD8+ TCR diversity rose significantly by C4D1 (p=0.0027 vs p=0.16), most apparent in complete responders (p=0.02).

The Qiagen DNeasy kit was used to extract genomic DNA from unsorted PBMCs and from the negatively selected CD4+ and CD8+ fractions. Using primers that anneal to V and J segments, immunoSEQ multiplex PCR amplified the TCR beta CDR3 regions. A synthetic immune receptor repertoire was used to minimize amplification bias, and any remaining bias was removed computationally after sequencing. Under the source paper's analysis protocol: Custom Python scripts were used to quantify repertoire diversity as the Shannon entropy index. The unsorted, CD4+ and CD8+ repertoires were each analyzed separately, with the exception of combined analyses, where CD4+ and CD8+ sequences were merged in silico. A clone counted as expanded when the clone's frequency after treatment rose at least 2-fold relative to C1D1, and clones undetected at baseline were given a pseudocount of 0.5. Singleton clones were defined as clones with 0 or 1 copy at C1D1, and non-singleton clones were defined as clones with 2 or more copies. Clones expanded in unsorted samples were assigned a CD4+, CD8+ or unknown annotation through matching of protein sequences in sorted samples from the same patient. Diversity changes from C1D1 to C4D1 were tested in paired samples using Wilcoxon tests. Drawn from immuneACCESS, this table holds only the in-frame rearrangements with V and J called that TCRdb kept. Clones are partly lost; checked studies trace under half to an unresolved V gene and leave the rest unexplained. V and J calls and clone size are given by that table; D and trimming were obtained from the DNA. The sample table records tens of thousands of clones; around 80% of these occur just once. The ten biggest clones cover over 7.5% of the sample.

The sample's time point label is to be understood as: cycle 4 day 1 (C4D1), after less than 7 weeks of nivolumab. Relapse after autologous stem cell transplantation had occurred in all trial patients, and cohorts A, B and C were distinguished by prior brentuximab vedotin exposure. The trial cohort was composed of approximately 60 patients with relapsed/refractory classical Hodgkin lymphoma, for whom complete response, partial response or progressive disease was recorded as best overall response. Single-agent nivolumab was administered to trial patients in the multi-cohort phase II CheckMate 205 trial. Best overall response was determined by an independent review committee according to the 2007 International Working Group response criteria. Trial PBMCs were collected immediately before nivolumab initiation (C1D1) and during therapy at cycle 2 day 1 and cycle 4 day 1. Peripheral blood was collected in 8 mL Vacutainer Cell Preparation Tubes, from which PBMCs were isolated by centrifugation and then cryopreserved.

V gives up 0 bases and J gives up 0 bases, and the segment between their germline ends measures 17 bases. For CDR1 and CDR2, the germline V gene lists LGHNA and YNFKEQ. There are 18 amino acids in the CDR3, from cysteine to phenylalanine inclusive. The CDR3 DNA has 54 bases and is translated from base 1. About this clone itself: The antigen it binds to is not known. No clone much larger than this one lies a single base away; base qualities are absent.

The clonotype comes from a human donor with classical Hodgkin lymphoma. The chain is encoded by TRBV4-2 joined to TRBJ1-2; too little of a D gene remains to name it. The specimen comprised peripheral blood mononuclear cells (PBMCs), sampled before the fourth cycle of nivolumab. Here is the DNA: TGTGCCAGCAGCCAAGAGGGGATTAGCCTAATAGCTAACTATGGCTACACCTTC. Translated, it reads CASSQEGISLIANYGYTF.